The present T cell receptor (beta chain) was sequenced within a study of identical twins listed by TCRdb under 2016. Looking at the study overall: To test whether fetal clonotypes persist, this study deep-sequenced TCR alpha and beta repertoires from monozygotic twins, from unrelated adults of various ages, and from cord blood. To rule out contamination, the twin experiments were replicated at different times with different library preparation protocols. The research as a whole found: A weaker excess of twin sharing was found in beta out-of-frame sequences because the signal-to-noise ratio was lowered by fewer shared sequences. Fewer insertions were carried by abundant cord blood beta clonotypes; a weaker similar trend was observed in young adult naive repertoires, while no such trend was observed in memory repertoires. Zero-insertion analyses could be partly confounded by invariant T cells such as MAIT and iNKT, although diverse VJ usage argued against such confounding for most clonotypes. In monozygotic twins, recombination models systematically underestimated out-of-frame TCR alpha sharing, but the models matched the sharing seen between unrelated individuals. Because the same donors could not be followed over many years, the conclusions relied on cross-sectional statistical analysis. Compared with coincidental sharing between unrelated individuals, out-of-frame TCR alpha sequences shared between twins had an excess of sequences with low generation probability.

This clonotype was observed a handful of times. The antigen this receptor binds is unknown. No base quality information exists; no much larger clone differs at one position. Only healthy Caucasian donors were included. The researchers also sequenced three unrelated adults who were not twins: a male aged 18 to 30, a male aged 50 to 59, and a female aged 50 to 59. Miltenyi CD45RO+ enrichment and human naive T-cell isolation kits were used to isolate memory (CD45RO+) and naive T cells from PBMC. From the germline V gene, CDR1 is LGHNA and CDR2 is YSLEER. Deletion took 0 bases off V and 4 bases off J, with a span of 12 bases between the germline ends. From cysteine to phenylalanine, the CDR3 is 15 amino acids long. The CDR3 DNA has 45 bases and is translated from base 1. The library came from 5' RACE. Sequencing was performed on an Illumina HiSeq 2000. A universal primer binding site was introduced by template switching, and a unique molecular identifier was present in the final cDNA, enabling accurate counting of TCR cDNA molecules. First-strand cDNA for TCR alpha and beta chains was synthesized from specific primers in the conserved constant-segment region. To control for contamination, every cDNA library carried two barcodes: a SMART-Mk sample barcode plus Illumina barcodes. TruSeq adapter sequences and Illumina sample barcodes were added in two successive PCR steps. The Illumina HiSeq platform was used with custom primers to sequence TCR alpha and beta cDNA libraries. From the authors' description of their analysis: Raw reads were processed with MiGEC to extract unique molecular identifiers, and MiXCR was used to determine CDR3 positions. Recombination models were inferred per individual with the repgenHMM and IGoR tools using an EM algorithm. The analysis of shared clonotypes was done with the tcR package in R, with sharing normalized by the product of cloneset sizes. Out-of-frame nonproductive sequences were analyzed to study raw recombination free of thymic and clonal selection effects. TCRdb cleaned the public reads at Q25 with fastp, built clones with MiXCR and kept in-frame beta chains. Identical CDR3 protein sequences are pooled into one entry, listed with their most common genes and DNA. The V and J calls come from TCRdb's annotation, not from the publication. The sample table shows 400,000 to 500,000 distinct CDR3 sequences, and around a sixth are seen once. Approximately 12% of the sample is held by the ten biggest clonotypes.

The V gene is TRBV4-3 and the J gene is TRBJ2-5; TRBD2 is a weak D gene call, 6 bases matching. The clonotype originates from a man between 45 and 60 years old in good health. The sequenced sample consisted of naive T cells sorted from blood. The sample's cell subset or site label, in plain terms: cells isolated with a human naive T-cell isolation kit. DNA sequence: TGCGCCAGCAGCCAAGATGGCCAGGGAGGAGAGACCCAGTACTTC. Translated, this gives CASSQDGQGGETQYF.